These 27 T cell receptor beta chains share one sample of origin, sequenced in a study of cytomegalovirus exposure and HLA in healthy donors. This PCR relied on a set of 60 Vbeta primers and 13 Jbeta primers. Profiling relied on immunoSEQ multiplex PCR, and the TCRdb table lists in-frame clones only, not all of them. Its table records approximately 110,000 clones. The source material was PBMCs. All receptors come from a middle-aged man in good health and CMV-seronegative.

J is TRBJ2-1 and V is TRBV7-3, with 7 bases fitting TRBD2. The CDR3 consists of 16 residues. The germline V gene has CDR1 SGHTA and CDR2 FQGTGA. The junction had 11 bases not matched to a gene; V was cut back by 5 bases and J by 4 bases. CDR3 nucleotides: TGTGCCAGCAGCGCATGGACTAGGTCCCTTTACAATGAGCAGTTCTTC. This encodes CASSAWTRSLYNEQFF.

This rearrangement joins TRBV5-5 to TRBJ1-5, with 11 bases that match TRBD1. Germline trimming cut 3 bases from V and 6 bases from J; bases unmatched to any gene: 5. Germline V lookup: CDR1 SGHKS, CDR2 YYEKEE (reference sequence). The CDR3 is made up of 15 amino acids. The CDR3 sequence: CASSWTGGAGQPQHF. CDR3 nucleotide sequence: TGTGCCAGCAGCTGGACAGGGGGCGCAGGTCAGCCCCAGCATTTT.

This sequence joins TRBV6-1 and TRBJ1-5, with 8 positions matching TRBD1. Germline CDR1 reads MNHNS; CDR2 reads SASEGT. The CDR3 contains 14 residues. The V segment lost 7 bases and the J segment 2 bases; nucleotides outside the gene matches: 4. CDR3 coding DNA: TGTGCCAGCATTCCACAGGGGGGCAATCAGCCCCAGCATTTT. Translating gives CASIPQGGNQPQHF.

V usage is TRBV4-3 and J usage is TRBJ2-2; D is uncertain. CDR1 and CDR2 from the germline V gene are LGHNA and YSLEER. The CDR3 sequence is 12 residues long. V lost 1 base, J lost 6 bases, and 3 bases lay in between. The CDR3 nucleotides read TGCGCCAGCAGCCAAGTAGCCGGGGAGCTGTTTTTT. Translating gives CASSQVAGELFF.

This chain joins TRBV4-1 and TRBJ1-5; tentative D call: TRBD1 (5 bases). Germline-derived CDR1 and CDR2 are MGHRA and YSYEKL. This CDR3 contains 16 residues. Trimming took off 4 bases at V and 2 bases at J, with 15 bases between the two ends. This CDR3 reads CASSRRDSVGNQPQHF. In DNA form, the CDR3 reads TGCGCCAGCAGCCGCAGGGATAGTGTCGGCAATCAGCCCCAGCATTTT.

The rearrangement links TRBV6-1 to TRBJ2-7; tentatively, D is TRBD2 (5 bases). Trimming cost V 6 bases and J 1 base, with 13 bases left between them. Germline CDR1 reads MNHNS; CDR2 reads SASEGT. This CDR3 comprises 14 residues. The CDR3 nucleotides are TGTGCCAGCAGGAGAGGGCGAGAGTCCTACGAGCAGTACTTC. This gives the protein CASRRGRESYEQYF.

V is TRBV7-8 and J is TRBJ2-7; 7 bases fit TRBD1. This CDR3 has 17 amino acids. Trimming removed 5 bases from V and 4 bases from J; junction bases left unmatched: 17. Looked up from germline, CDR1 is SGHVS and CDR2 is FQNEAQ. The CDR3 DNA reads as TGTGCCAGCAGCCCACATCGGACCGGGACAGCCCTATACGAGCAGTACTTC. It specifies CASSPHRTGTALYEQYF.

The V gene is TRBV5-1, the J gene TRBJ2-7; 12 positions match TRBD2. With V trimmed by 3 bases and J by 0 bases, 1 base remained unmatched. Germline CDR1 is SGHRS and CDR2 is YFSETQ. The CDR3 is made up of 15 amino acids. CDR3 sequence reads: CASSSGLAGSYEQYF. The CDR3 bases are TGCGCCAGCAGCTCGGGACTAGCGGGCTCCTACGAGCAGTACTTC.

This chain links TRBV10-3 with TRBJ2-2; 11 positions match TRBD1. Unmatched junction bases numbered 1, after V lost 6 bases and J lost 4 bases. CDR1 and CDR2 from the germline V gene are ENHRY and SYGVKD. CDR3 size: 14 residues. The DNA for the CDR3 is TGTGCCATCAGGGGGACAGGGGGCACCGGGGAGCTGTTTTTT. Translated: CAIRGTGGTGELFF.

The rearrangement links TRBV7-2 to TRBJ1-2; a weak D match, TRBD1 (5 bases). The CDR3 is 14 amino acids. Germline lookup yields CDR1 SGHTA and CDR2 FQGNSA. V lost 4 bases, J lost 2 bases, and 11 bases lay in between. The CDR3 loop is CASSSQGGNYGYTF. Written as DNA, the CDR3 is TGTGCCAGCAGCTCTCAGGGTGGGAACTATGGCTACACCTTC.

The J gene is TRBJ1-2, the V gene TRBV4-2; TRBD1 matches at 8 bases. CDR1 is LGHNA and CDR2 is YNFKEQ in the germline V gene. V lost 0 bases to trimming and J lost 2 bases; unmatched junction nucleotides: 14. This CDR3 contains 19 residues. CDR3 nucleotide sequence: TGTGCCAGCAGCCAAGATCTATGGACAGGGCCTCCCCGCAACTATGGCTACACCTTC. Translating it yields CASSQDLWTGPPRNYGYTF.

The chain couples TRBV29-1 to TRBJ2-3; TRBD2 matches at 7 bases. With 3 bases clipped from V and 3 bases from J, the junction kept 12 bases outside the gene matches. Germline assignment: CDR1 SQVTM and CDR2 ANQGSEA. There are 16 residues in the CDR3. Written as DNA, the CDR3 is TGCAGCGTTGATACATCCTCGGGGGGAATGACAGATACGCAGTATTTT. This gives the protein CSVDTSSGGMTDTQYF.

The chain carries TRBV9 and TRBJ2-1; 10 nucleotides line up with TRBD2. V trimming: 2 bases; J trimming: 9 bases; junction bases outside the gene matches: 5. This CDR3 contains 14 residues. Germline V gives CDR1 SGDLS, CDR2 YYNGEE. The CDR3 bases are TGTGCCAGCAGCGTTCTAGCGGGAGCCGGTGAGCAGTTCTTC. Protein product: CASSVLAGAGEQFF.

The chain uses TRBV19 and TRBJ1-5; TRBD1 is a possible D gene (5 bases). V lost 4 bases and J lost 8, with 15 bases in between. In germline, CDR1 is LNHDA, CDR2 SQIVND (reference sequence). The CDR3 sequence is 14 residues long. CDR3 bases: TGTGCCAGTAGTAAACGACAGCTTTATGAGCCCCAGCATTTT. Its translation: CASSKRQLYEPQHF.

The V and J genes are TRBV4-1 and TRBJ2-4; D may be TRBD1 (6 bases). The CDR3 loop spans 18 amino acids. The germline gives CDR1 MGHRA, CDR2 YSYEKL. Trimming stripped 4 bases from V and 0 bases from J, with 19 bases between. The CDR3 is CASSPGLSGTKAKNIQYF. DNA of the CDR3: TGCGCCAGCAGCCCCGGCCTCTCCGGGACAAAAGCCAAAAACATTCAGTACTTC.

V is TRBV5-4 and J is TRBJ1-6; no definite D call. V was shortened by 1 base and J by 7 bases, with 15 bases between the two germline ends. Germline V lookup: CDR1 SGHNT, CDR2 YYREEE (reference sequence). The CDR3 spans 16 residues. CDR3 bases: TGTGCCAGCAGCTTGAAGGGCGGGGATGGGAATTCACCCCTCCACTTT. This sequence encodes CASSLKGGDGNSPLHF.

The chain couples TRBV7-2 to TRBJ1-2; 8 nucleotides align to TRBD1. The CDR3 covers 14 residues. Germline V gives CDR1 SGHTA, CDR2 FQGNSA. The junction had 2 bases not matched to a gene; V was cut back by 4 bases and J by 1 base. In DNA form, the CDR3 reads TGTGCCAGCAGCTCCGACAGGGGTAACTATGGCTACACCTTC. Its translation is CASSSDRGNYGYTF. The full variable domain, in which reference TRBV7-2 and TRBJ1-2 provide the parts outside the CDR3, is GAGVSQSPSNKVTEKGKDVELRCDPISGHTALYWYRQSLGQGLEFLIYFQGNSAPDKSGLPSDRFSAERTGGSVSTLTIQRTQQEDSAVYLCASSSDRGNYGYTFGSGTRLTVV.

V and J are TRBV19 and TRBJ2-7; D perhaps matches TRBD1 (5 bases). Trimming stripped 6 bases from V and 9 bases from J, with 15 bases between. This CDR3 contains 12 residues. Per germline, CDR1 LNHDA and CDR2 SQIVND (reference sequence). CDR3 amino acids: CASSDGQGRQYF. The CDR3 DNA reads TGTGCCAGTAGCGACGGACAAGGACGGCAGTACTTC.

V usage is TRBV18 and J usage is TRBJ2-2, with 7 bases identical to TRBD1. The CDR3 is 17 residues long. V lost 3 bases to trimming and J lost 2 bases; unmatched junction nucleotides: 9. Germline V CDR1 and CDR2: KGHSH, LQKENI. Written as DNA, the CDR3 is TGTGCCAGCTCACCCGCCACCGGGACAGCAAACACCGGGGAGCTGTTTTTT. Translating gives CASSPATGTANTGELFF.

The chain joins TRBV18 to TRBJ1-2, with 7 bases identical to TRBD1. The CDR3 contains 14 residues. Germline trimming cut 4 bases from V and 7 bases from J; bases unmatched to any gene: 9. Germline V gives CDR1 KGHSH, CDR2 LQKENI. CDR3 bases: TGTGCCAGCTCACAGGGACAGCCGCACGGTGGCTACACCTTC. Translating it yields CASSQGQPHGGYTF.

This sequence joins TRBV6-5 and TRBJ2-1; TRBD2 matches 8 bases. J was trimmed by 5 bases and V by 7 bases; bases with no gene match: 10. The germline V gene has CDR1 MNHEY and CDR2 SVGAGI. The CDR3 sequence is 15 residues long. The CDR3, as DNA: TGTGCCAGCAAGCCGGGACTAGTAGGTGACAATGAGCAGTTCTTC. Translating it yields CASKPGLVGDNEQFF.

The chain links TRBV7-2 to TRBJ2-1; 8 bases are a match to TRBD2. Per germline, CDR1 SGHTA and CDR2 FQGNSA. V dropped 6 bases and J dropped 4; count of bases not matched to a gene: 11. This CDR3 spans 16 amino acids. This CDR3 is CASRLKSGSLYNEQFF. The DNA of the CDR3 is TGTGCCAGCAGGTTAAAGAGCGGGAGCCTATACAATGAGCAGTTCTTC.

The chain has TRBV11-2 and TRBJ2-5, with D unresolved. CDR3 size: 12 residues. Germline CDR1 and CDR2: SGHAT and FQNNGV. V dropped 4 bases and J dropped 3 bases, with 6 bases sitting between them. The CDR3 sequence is CASSSYKETQYF. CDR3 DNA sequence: TGTGCCAGCAGCTCCTATAAAGAGACCCAGTACTTC.

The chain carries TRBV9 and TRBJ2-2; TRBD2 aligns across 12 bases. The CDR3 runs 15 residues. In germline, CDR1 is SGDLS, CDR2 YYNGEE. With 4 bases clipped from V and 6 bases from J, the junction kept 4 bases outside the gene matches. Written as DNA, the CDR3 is TGTGCCAGCAGCCCAAGACTAGCGGGAGCCGGGGAGCTGTTTTTT. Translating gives CASSPRLAGAGELFF. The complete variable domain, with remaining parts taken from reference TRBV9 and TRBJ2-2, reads DSGVTQTPKHLITATGQRVTLRCSPRSGDLSVYWYQQSLDQGLQFLIQYYNGEERAKGNILERFSAQQFPDLHSELNLSSLELGDSALYFCASSPRLAGAGELFFGEGSRLTVL.

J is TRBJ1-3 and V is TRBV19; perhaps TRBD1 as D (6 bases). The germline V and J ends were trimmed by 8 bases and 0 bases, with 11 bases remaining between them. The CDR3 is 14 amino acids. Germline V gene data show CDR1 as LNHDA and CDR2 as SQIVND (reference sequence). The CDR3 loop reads CASSQGVSGNTIYF. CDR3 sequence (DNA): TGTGCCAGTTCACAGGGTGTCTCTGGAAACACCATATATTTT.

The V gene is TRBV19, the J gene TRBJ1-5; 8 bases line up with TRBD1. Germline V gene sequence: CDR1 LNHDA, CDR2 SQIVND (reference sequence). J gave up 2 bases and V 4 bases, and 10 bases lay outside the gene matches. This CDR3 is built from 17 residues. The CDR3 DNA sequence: TGTGCCAGTAGTACCCCGCAGGGGGCGAAGGGCAATCAGCCCCAGCATTTT. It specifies CASSTPQGAKGNQPQHF.

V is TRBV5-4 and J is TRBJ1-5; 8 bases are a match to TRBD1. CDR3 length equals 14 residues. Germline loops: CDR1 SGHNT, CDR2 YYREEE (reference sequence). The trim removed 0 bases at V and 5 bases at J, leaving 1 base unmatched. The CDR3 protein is CASSLDRGDQPQHF. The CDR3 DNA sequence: TGTGCCAGCAGCTTGGACAGGGGGGATCAGCCCCAGCATTTT.